A selection of T cell receptor beta chains follows, all from one sample in a study of T cells in tumors after PD-1 blockade. The method was immunoSEQ multiplex PCR; TCRdb's version includes in-frame clones alone and lacks a portion of them. The table shows about 48,000 clones, with approximately 81% occurring only once. This material consisted of PBMCs, taken before anti-PD-1 treatment. These TCRs come from a human donor with basal cell carcinoma. The CDR3 runs from the conserved cysteine through the conserved F or W. A D gene is named only where the DNA matches it firmly. Not all rows give a size; the values are once, few, many and, for expanded clones, a class.

>NA|TRBV5-1|NA|TRBJ2-2
TGCGCCAGCAGCTACGGACTGAACACGTTTGGGGAGCTGTTTTTT
CASSYGLNTFGELFF
>NA|TRBV2|TRBD1|TRBJ1-2
TGTGCCAGCACCAGAGCCGGGACAGGGCATGGCTACACCTTC
CASTRAGTGHGYTF
>once|TRBV6-1|NA|TRBJ2-2
TGTGCCAGCAGTGAAGGGATGGGAAGGAGTACCGGGGAGCTGTTTTTT
CASSEGMGRSTGELFF
>few|TRBV24-1|TRBD2|TRBJ2-7
TGTGCCACCAGTGAAGGGACTAGCGGGCGATACGAGCAGTACTTC
CATSEGTSGRYEQYF
>few|TRBV12-5|TRBD2|TRBJ2-2
TGTGCTAGTGGTTTCCTGGGACTAGCGGGGGTCTCGAACACCGGGGAGCTGTTTTTT
CASGFLGLAGVSNTGELFF
>once|TRBV14|NA|TRBJ2-2
TGTGCCAGCAGGCCCAGCCTCAACACCGGGGAGCTGTTTTTT
CASRPSLNTGELFF
>NA|TRBV5-1|NA|TRBJ1-6
TGCGCCAGCAGACCTCCGGGACAAAATAATTCACCCCTCCACTTT
CASRPPGQNNSPLHF
>NA|TRBV23-1|NA|TRBJ1-1
TGCGCCAGCAGTCCTCTAACAGGGATCGGGAGTAGGAACACTGAAGCTTTCTTT
CASSPLTGIGSRNTEAFF
>NA|TRBV3-1/TRBV3-2|NA|TRBJ1-5
TGTGCCAGCAGCCCCGGACGGGCCCTATCAGGGGTTCAGCCCCAGCATTTT
CASSPGRALSGVQPQHF
>NA|TRBV28|NA|TRBJ2-1
TGTGCCAGCAGTCCAGCCCGAAACTCCTACAATGAGCAGTTCTTC
CASSPARNSYNEQFF
>NA|TRBV5-8|TRBD1|TRBJ1-3
TGTGCCAGCAGCTCTACAGGGGTGAGCTCTGGAAACACCATATATTTT
CASSSTGVSSGNTIYF
>once|TRBV28|TRBD1|TRBJ2-7
TGTGCCAGCAGTTTACCGGGACAGGGTTACGAGCAGTACTTC
CASSLPGQGYEQYF
>NA|TRBV3-1/TRBV3-2|NA|TRBJ2-1
TGTGCCAGCAGCAGAGCTCTGCCGGGCTCCTACAATGAGCAGTTCTTC
CASSRALPGSYNEQFF
>NA|TRBV3-1/TRBV3-2|NA|TRBJ2-5
TGTGCCAGCAGCCAACTAGGTGGAGAGACCCAGTACTTC
CASSQLGGETQYF
>NA|TRBV14|NA|TRBJ2-1
TGTGCCAGCAGCCAGTGGCCCGGGACTTCCTACAATGAGCAGTTCTTC
CASSQWPGTSYNEQFF
>once|TRBV15|TRBD1|TRBJ2-7
TGTGCCACCAGCAGAGCCGGGACAGGTACCTACGAGCAGTACTTC
CATSRAGTGTYEQYF
>NA|TRBV6-5|TRBD1|TRBJ1-2
TGTGCCAGCAGGAGTGACAGGGTCGGGGACTACACCTTC
CASRSDRVGDYTF
>NA|TRBV14|NA|TRBJ2-7
TGTGCCAGCAGCCAAGGCGTAGCTTACTACGAGCAGTACTTC
CASSQGVAYYEQYF
>once|TRBV10-2|NA|TRBJ1-5
TGCGCCAGCAGTGGCTTGGCCCCCAATCAGCCCCAGCATTTT
CASSGLAPNQPQHF
>NA|TRBV5-6|NA|TRBJ1-1
TGTGCCAGCAGCTCTATCGGTTCGGGAGCTGAAGCTTTCTTT
CASSSIGSGAEAFF
>few|TRBV4-2|TRBD2|TRBJ2-3
TGTGCCAGCAGCCAAGACACGTGGGGACTAGCGGGGCTCGGAGACACAGATACGCAGTATTTT
CASSQDTWGLAGLGDTDTQYF
>NA|TRBV5-1|NA|TRBJ2-5
TGCGCCAGCAGCACCAAGGGTTCCCAAGAGACCCAGTACTTC
CASSTKGSQETQYF
>NA|TRBV19|NA|TRBJ2-6
TGTGCCAGTAGTATAGACGCCTCTGGGGCCAACGTCCTGACTTTC
CASSIDASGANVLTF
>NA|TRBV6-1|NA|TRBJ1-1
TGTGCCAGCAGTGATATGAGGGGGATGAACACTGAAGCTTTCTTT
CASSDMRGMNTEAFF
>NA|TRBV18|TRBD1|TRBJ2-1
TGTGCCAGCTCACCAGACAGGGAACCCTACAATGAGCAGTTCTTC
CASSPDREPYNEQFF
>few|TRBV28|TRBD1|TRBJ2-5
TGTGCCAGCAGCCCTCCCGGACAGGGCAGGGAGACCCAGTACTTC
CASSPPGQGRETQYF
>NA|TRBV6-5|NA|TRBJ1-6
TGTGCCAGCAGCCGGGGACAAAGTAATTCACCCCTCCACTTT
CASSRGQSNSPLHF
>NA|TRBV19|TRBD2|TRBJ2-1
TGTGCCAGTAGCACAGGACTAGACCGGCGTTACAATGAGCAGTTCTTC
CASSTGLDRRYNEQFF
>NA|TRBV9|TRBD1|TRBJ1-4
TGTGCCAGCAGCGCTGGGACAGTAACCTCTAATGAAAAACTGTTTTTT
CASSAGTVTSNEKLFF
>once|TRBV14|NA|TRBJ1-2
TGTGCCAGCAGCCTATACAGTGGTCAGGCGGATGGCTACACCTTC
CASSLYSGQADGYTF